The clone carrying this T cell receptor (beta chain) came up a few times. Its antigen is unidentified. Germline V gene data show CDR1 as LNHNV and CDR2 as YYDKDF (reference sequence). This CDR3 comprises 16 residues. The V end lost 4 bases, the J end lost 1 base, and 14 bases lay between the germline ends. Here immunoSEQ multiplex PCR was the method, and the copy in TCRdb shows in-frame clones only, minus some. The table has 15,000 to 20,000 clones, approximately 68% seen once. Brentuximab vedotin exposure varied among the patients, all of whom had relapsed after autologous stem cell transplantation. This entry comes from a study of PD-1 blockade in classical Hodgkin lymphoma. Notes on the study in general: Partial responders and progressors had significantly lower baseline TCR diversity.

The J gene is TRBJ1-3, the V gene TRBV15; D is unresolved. The TCR was taken from a human donor with classical Hodgkin lymphoma. The sequencing used peripheral blood mononuclear cells (PBMCs), collected before the second cycle of nivolumab. The CDR3 bases are TGTGCCACCAGCACCGAATACCAGGCTTCTGGAAACACCATATATTTT. Translating gives CATSTEYQASGNTIYF.